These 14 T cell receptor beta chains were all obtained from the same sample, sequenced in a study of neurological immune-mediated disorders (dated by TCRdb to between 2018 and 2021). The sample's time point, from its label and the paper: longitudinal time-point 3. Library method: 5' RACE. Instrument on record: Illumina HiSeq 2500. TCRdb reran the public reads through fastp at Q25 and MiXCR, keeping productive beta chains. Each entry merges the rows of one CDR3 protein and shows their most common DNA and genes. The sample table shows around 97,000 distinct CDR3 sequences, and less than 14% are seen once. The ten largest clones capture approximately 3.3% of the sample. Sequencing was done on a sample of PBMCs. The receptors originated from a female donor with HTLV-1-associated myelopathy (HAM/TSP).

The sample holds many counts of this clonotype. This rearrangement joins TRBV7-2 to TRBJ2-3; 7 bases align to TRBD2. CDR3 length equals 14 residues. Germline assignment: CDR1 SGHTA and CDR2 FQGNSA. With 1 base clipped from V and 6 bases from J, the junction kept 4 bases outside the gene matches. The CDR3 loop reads CASSLDGGSDTQYF. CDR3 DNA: TGTGCCAGCAGCTTAGACGGGGGGTCGGATACGCAGTATTTT.

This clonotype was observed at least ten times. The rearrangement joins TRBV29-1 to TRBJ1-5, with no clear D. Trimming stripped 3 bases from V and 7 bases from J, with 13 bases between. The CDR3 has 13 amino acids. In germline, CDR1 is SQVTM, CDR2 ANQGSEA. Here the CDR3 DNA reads TGCAGCGTTGATAGCCAACCCGGGCAGCCCCAGCATTTT. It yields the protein CSVDSQPGQPQHF.

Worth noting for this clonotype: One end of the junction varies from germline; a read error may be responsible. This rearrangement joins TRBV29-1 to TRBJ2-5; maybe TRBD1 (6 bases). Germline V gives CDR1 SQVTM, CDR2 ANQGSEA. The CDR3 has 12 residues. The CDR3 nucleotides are TGCAGTGCACTGGTACAGGGAGAGACCCATTACTTC. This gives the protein CSALVQGETHYF.

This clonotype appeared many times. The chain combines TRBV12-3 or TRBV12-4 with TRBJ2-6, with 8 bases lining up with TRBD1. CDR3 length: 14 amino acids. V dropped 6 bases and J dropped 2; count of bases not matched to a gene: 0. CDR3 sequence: CASRTGAGANVLTF. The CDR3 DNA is TGTGCCAGCAGGACAGGGGCTGGGGCCAACGTCCTGACTTTC.

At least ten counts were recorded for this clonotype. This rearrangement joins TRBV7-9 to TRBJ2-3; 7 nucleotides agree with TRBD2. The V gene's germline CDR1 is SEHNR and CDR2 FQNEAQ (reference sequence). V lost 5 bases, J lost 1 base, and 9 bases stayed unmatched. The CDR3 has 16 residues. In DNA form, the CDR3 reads TGTGCCAGCAGCCCGACTAGCCCCACGGGCACAGATACGCAGTATTTT. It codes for CASSPTSPTGTDTQYF.

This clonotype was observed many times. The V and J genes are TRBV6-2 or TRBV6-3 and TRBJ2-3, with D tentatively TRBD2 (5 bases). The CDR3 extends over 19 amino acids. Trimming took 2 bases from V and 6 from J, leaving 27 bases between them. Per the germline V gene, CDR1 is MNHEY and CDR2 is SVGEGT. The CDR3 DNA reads TGTGCCAGCAGTTACCCCCCCGACGGGGTGTCTGCGGTCGGGGATACGCAGTATTTT. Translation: CASSYPPDGVSAVGDTQYF.

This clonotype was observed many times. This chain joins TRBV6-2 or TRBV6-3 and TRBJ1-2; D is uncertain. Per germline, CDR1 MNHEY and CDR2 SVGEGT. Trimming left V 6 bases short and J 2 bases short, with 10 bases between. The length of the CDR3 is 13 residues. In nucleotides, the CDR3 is TGTGCCAGCAGCCTGGACGGGAACTATGGCTACACCTTC. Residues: CASSLDGNYGYTF.

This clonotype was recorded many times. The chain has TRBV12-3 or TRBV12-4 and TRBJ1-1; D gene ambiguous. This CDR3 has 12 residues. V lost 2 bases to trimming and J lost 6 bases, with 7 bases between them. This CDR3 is CASSLNFAEAFF. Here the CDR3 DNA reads TGTGCCAGCAGTTTAAACTTTGCTGAAGCTTTCTTT.

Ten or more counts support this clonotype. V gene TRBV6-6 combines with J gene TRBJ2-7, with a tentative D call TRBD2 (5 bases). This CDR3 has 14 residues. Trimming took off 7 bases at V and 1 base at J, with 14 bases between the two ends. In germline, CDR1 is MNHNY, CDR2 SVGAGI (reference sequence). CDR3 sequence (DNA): TGTGCCAGCACACTAGGACTGCCTTCCTACGAGCAGTACTTC. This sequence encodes CASTLGLPSYEQYF.

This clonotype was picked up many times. Here the CDR3 reads CASSLSDSYNEQFF. As DNA, the CDR3 is TGTGCCAGCAGCTTAAGCGACTCCTACAATGAGCAGTTCTTC. The rearrangement joins TRBV7-3 to TRBJ2-1, with unresolved D. This CDR3 spans 14 amino acids. The germline V and J ends were trimmed by 1 base and 0 bases, with 4 bases remaining between them. The V gene's germline CDR1 is SGHTA and CDR2 FQGTGA.

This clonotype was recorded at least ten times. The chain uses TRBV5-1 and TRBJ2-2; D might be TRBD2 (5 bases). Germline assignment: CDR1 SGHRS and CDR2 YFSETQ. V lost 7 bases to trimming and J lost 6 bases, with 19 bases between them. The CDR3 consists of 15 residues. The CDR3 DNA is TGCGCCAGCTCCCGGACTCCGCCTCCCGCCGGGGAGCTGTTTTTT. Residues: CASSRTPPPAGELFF.

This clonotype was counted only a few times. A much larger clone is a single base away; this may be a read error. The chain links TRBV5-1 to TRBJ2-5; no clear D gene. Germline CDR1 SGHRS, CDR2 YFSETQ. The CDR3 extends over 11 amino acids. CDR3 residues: CASSLSETKYF. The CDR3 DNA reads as TGCGCCAGCAGCTTGTCGGAGACCAAGTACTTC. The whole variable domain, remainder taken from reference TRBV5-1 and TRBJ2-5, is KAGVTQTPRYLIKTRGQQVTLSCSPISGHRSVSWYQQTPGQGLQFLFEYFSETQRNKGNFPGRFSGRQFSNSRSEMNVSTLELGDSALYLCASSLSETKYFGPGTRLLVL.

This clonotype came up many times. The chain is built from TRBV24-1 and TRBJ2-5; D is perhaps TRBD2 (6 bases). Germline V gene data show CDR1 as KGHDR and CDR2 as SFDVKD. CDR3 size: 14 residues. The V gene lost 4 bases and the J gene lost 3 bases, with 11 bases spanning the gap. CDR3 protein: CATSERDREETQYF. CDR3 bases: TGTGCCACCAGTGAGCGGGACCGGGAAGAGACCCAGTACTTC.

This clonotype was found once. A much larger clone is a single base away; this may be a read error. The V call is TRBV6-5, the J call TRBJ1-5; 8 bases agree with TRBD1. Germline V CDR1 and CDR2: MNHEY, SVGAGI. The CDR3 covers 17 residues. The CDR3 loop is CASSNGGAGGSGQHQHF. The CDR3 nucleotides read TGTGCCAGCAGTAACGGGGGGGCAGGGGGCTCCGGTCAGCACCAGCATTTT.